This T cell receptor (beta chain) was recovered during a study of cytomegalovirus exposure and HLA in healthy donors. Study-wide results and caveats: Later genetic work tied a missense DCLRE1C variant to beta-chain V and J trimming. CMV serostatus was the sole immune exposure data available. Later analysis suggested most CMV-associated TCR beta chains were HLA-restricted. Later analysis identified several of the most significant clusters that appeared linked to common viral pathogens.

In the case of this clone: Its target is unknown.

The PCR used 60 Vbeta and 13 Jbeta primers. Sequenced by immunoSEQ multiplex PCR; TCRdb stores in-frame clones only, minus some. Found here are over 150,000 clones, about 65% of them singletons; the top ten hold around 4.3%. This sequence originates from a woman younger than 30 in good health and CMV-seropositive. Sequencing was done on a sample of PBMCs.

Here the CDR3 DNA reads TGTGCCTGGAATGACTACGCCTTACAGGGCTCTGGAAACACCATATATTTT. Amino acids: CAWNDYALQGSGNTIYF. V is TRBV30 and J is TRBJ1-3; D is perhaps TRBD1 (6 bases). The germline V gene encodes CDR1 GTSNPN and CDR2 SVGIG (reference sequence). The CDR3 runs to 17 residues. Trimming took off 4 bases at V and 0 bases at J, with 19 bases between the two ends.